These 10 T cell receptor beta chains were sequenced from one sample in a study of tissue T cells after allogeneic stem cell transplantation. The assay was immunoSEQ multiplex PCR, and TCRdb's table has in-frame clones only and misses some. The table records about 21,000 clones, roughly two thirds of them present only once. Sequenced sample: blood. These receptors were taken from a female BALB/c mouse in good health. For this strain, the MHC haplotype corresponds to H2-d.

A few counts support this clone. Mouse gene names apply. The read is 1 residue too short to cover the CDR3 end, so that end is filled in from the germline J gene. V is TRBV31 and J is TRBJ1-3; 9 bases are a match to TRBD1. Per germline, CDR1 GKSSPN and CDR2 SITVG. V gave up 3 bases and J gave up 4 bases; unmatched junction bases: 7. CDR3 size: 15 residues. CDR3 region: CAWRPYTGGGNTLYF. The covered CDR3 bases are TGTGCCTGGAGACCTTATACAGGGGGCGGAAATACGCTCTAT.

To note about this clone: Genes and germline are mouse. CDR3 DNA, as far as it was read: TGTGCCAGCAGTGAAGGGGGGGCGCGTGCAGAAACGCTGTAT. Protein product: CASSEGGARAETLY. The entire CDR3 protein reads CASSEGGARAETLYF. V usage is TRBV13-1 and J usage is TRBJ2-3, with 8 bases aligning to TRBD2. The CDR3 end falls 1 residue outside the read, so it is completed with the germline J gene. The CDR3 consists of 15 residues. Germline CDR1 is NSHNY and CDR2 is SYGAGN. The V gene end was trimmed by 2 bases and the J gene end by 1 base; junction bases not matched to a gene: 3.

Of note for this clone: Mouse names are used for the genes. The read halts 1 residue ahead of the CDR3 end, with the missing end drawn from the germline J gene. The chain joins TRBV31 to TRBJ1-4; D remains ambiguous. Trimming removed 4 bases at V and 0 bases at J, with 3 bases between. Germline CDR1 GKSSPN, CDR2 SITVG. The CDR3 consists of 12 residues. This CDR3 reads CAWTVSNERLFF. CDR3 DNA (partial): TGTGCCTGGACAGTTTCCAACGAAAGATTATTT. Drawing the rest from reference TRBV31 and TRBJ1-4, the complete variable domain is AQTIHQWPVAEIKAVGSPLSLGCTIKGKSSPNLYWYWQATGGTLQQLFYSITVGQVESVVQLNLSASRPKDDQFILSTEKLLLSHSGFYLCAWTVSNERLFFGHGTKLSVL.

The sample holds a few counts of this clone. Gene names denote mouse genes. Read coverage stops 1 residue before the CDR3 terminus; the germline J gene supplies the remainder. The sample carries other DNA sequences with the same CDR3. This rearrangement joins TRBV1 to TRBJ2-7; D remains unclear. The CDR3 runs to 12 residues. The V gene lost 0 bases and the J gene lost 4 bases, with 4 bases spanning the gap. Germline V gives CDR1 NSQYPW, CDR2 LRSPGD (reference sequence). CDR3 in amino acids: CTCSAEGYEQYF. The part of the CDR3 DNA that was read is TGCACCTGCAGTGCAGAAGGGTATGAACAGTAC.

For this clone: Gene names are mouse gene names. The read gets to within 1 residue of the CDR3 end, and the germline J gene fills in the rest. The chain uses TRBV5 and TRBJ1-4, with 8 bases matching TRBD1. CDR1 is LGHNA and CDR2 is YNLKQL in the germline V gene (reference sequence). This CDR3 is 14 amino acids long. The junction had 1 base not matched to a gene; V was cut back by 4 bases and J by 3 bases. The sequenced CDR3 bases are TGTGCCAGCAGCCGACAGGGGACCAACGAAAGATTATTT. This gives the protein CASSRQGTNERLF. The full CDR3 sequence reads CASSRQGTNERLFF.

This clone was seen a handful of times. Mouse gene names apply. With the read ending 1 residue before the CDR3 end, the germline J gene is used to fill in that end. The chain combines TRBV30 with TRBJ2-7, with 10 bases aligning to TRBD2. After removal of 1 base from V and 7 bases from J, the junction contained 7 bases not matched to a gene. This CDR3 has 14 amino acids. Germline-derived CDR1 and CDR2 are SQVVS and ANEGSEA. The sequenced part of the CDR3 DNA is TGTAGTTCTAGAGTCTGGGGGGGCTCTGGCGAACAGTAC. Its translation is CSSRVWGGSGEQY. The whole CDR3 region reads CSSRVWGGSGEQYF. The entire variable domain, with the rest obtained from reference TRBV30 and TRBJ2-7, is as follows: SVLLYQKPNRDICQSGTSLKIQCVADSQVVSMFWYQQFQEQSLMLMATANEGSEATYESGFTKDKFPISRPNLTFSTLTVNNARPGDSSIYFCSSRVWGGSGEQYFGPGTRLTVL.

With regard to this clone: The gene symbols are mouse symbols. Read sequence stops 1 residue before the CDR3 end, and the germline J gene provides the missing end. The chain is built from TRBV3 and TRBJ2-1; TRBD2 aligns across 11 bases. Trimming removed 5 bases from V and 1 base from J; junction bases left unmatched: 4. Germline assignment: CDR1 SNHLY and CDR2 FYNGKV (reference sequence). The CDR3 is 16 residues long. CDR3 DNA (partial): TGTGCCAGCAGCCCGGACTGGGGGGAGAACTATGCTGAGCAGTTC. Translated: CASSPDWGENYAEQF. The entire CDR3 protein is CASSPDWGENYAEQFF. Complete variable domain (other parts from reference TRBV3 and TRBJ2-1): GPKVLQIPSHQIIDMGQMVTLNCDPVSNHLYFYWYKQILGQQMEFLVNFYNGKVMEKSKLFKDQFSVERPDGSYFTLKIQPTALEDSAVYFCASSPDWGENYAEQFFGPGTRLTVL.

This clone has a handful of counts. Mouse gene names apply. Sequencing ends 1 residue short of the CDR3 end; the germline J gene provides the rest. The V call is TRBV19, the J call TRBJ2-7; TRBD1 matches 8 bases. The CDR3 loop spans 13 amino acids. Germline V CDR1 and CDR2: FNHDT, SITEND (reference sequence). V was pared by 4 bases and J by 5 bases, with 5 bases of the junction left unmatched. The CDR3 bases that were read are TGTGCCAGCAGTCGGACAGGGTTCCATGAACAGTAC. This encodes CASSRTGFHEQY. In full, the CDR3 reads CASSRTGFHEQYF.

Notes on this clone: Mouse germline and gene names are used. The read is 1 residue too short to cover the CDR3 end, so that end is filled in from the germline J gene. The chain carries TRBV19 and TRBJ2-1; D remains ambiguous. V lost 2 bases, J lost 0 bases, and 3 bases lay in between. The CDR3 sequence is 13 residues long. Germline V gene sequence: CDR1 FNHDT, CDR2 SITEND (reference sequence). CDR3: CASSIGNYAEQFF. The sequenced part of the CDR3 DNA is TGTGCCAGCAGTATCGGTAACTATGCTGAGCAGTTC.

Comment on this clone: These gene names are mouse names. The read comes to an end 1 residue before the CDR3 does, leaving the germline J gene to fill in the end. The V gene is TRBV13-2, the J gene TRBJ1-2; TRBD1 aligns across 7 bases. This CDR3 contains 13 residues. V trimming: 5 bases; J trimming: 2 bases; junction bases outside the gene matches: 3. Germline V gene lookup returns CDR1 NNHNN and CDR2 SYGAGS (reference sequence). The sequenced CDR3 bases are TGTGCCAGCGGCCGGGACAGCAACTCCGACTACACC. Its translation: CASGRDSNSDYT. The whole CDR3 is CASGRDSNSDYTF.